The T cell receptor beta chain described here comes from a study of T cell responses to AZD1222 COVID-19 vaccine. Study conclusions and caveats: Just a handful of people given AZD1222 tested seropositive at baseline.

CDR1 and CDR2 from the germline V gene are MDHEN and SYDVKM. The CDR3 is 15 residues long. V was trimmed by 3 bases and J by 0 bases, leaving 9 bases between them. Concerning this clone itself: Its specificity is not known.

Repertoires were generated with immunoSEQ multiplex PCR, while TCRdb's copy carries only in-frame clones and drops some. The table records approximately 150,000 clones, 90% to 95% of them present only once. Sample: peripheral blood, taken 28 days after the second AZD1222 dose. The source of this sequence is an adult who received the AZD1222 COVID-19 vaccine. The chain uses TRBV28 and TRBJ1-3; D not resolved. CDR3 nucleotides: TGTGCCAGCAGTTTTCGTCCTGTCTCTGGAAACACCATATATTTT. Its translation is CASSFRPVSGNTIYF.